One T cell receptor (beta chain) is described in this entry. Its specificity is not known. The junction differs from germline at one of its ends, possibly a read error. The PCR had 60 Vbeta and 13 Jbeta primers. In the original processing: There were 80 million to 95 million unique TCR beta chains by a later count, and some 12 million of them were shared. The data were produced by immunoSEQ multiplex PCR, yet TCRdb's version contains in-frame clones alone and is incomplete. V, J and clone size reflect that table, while D and trimming were determined from the DNA. The sample consists of about 180,000 clones, 65% to 85% of them appearing once. Germline V lookup: CDR1 MGHDK, CDR2 SYGVNS. The CDR3 loop spans 11 amino acids. These data come from a study of cytomegalovirus exposure and HLA in healthy donors. For the study at large: Across a few hundred genotyped donors, 65% to 90% landed in the Caucasian-associated ancestry cluster.

The study's findings and limits: TCR sequences were mostly rare, though some public TCRs occurred in many donors.

The source material was PBMCs. The chain recombines TRBV25-1 with TRBJ2-1; 10 bases match TRBD2. This receptor was obtained from a girl aged 5-17 years in good health and CMV-seropositive. As DNA, the CDR3 is TGTGCCGGCAGTCCCGGGACTAGCGCCTTCTTC. This gives the protein CAGSPGTSAFF.